This T cell receptor beta chain was recorded in a study of T cell changes during pregnancy in multiple sclerosis. The CDR3 spans 16 residues. V was clipped by 1 base and J by 7 bases; unmatched bases: 9. Germline values: CDR1 LNHDA, CDR2 SQIVND (reference sequence). Measured with immunoSEQ multiplex PCR; TCRdb has only the in-frame clones, and not every one. This table holds some 110,000 clones, roughly 90% found once. This rearrangement joins TRBV19 to TRBJ2-1; 8 bases agree with TRBD1. The starting material was peripheral blood, obtained in the third trimester of pregnancy. The TCR sequence derives from a female donor with multiple sclerosis, enrolled in a pregnancy study. For the CDR3, the DNA is TGTGCCAGTAGTATAGCAGGGGGCGCCCCTGGAAATGAGCAGTTCTTC. It codes for CASSIAGGAPGNEQFF.